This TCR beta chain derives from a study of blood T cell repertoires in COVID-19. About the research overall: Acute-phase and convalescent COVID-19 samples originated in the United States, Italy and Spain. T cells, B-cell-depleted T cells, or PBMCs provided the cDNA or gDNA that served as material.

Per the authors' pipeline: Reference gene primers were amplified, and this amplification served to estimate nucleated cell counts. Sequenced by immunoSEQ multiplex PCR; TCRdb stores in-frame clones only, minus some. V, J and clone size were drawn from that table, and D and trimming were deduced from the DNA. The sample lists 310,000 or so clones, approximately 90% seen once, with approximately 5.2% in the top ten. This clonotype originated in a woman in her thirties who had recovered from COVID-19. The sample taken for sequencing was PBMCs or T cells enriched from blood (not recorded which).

CDR3: CASSDPTGREHF. The DNA of the CDR3 is TGTGCCAGCAGTGACCCCACAGGGAGGGAACATTTT. The rearrangement uses TRBV2 and TRBJ1-5; D possibly corresponds to TRBD1 (6 bases). Trimming took 3 bases from V and 16 from J, leaving 16 bases between them. The CDR3 totals 12 residues. Germline V gene sequence: CDR1 SNHLY, CDR2 FYNNEI. Full variable domain (missing parts from reference TRBV2 and TRBJ1-5): EPEVTQTPSHQVTQMGQEVILRCVPISNHLYFYWYRQILGQKVEFLVSFYNNEISEKSEIFDDQFSVERPDGSNFTLKIRSTKLEDSAMYFCASSDPTGREHFGDGTRLSIL.